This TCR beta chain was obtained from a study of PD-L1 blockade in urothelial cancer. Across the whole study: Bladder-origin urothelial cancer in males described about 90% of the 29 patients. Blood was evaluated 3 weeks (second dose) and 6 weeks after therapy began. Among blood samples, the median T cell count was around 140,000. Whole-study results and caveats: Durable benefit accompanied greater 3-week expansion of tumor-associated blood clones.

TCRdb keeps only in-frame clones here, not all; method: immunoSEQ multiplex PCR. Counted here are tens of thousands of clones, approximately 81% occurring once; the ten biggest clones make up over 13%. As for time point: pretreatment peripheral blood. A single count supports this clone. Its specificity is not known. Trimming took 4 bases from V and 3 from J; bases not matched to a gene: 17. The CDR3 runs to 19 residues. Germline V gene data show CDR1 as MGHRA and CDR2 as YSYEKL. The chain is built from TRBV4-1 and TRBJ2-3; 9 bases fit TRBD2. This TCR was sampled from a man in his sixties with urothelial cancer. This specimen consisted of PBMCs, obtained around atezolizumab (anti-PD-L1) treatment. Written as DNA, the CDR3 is TGCGCCAGCAGCCGAGAACTAGCGGGTGATTCTAGCAGGACAGATACGCAGTATTTT. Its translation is CASSRELAGDSSRTDTQYF.